This T cell receptor beta chain appears in the sequencing data of a study of blood T cell dynamics during melanoma immunotherapy. V gave up 5 bases and J gave up 1 base; unmatched junction bases: 7. CDR3 length: 16 residues. Looked up from germline, CDR1 is SEHNR and CDR2 is FQNEAQ (reference sequence). Time point here: week 3, after first cycle of checkpoint inhibitor. The protocol was immunoSEQ multiplex PCR, while the TCRdb copy is restricted to in-frame clones and leaves out a portion. The sample includes fewer than 9,500 clones, over 75% of them seen just once. The receptor was isolated from a human donor with melanoma. Specimen: blood, collected from a patient treated with checkpoint blockade. This chain links TRBV7-9 with TRBJ2-2, with 7 bases lining up with TRBD1. The CDR3 sequence: CASSPLRQGNTGELFF. The CDR3, as DNA: TGTGCCAGCAGCCCCCTCCGACAGGGGAACACCGGGGAGCTGTTTTTT.